A selection of T cell receptor beta chains follows, all from one sample in a study of vaccination and CD4 T cells after COVID-19. Using its own MiXCR run on the PCR reads, TCRdb lists one record per CDR3 protein. The sample carries fewer than 8,000 distinct CDR3 sequences, approximately 35% recorded once. These TCRs' antigens remain unknown. The sequenced material came from CD4+ T cells from blood, cultured in vitro. Receptors were obtained from a human donor in good health. Each CDR3 is given with its conserved first and last residue. The D gene is left open where the match is weak. Size is stated for part of the rows, as once, few or many counts, or as a class when the clone is expanded.

CDR3 protein: CASSLVGSTRRPDTQYF
CDR3 DNA: TGTGCCAGCAGCTTAGTCGGCAGTACGAGGCGTCCAGATACGCAGTATTTT
J gene: TRBJ2-3
D gene: -
V gene: TRBV7-9
clone size: few

CDR3 protein: CASSPRSSGNTEAFF
CDR3 DNA: TGTGCCAGCAGCCCCCGATCTTCGGGGAACACTGAAGCTTTCTTT
J gene: TRBJ1-1
D gene: -
V gene: TRBV27
clone size: few

CDR3 protein: CATSDFWLAGGTDTQYF
CDR3 DNA: TGTGCCACCAGTGATTTTTGGCTAGCGGGAGGTACAGATACGCAGTATTTT
J gene: TRBJ2-3
D gene: TRBD2
V gene: TRBV24-1
clone size: -

CDR3 protein: CAISKRGLAGSTDTQYF
CDR3 DNA: TGTGCCATCAGTAAGAGGGGACTAGCGGGCTCCACAGATACGCAGTATTTT
J gene: TRBJ2-3
D gene: TRBD2
V gene: TRBV10-3
clone size: few

CDR3 protein: CSATLAGGPREQYF
CDR3 DNA: TGCAGTGCTACCCTAGCGGGAGGGCCGAGAGAGCAGTACTTC
J gene: TRBJ2-7
D gene: TRBD2
V gene: TRBV20-1
clone size: -

CDR3 protein: CSARTDWGNYGYTF
CDR3 DNA: TGCAGTGCGCGGACGGATTGGGGGAACTATGGCTACACCTTC
J gene: TRBJ1-2
D gene: -
V gene: TRBV20-1
clone size: medium-sized

CDR3 protein: CSALRQQLGPQHF
CDR3 DNA: TGCAGTGCTCTCAGACAGCAATTGGGGCCCCAGCATTTT
J gene: TRBJ1-5
D gene: -
V gene: TRBV20-1
clone size: -

CDR3 protein: CASSPAGGSNYGYTF
CDR3 DNA: TGTGCCAGCAGTCCCGCGGGGGGGTCTAACTATGGCTACACCTTC
J gene: TRBJ1-2
D gene: -
V gene: TRBV27
clone size: medium-sized

CDR3 protein: CASSSGGKNTGELFF
CDR3 DNA: TGTGCCAGCAGTTCAGGGGGGAAGAACACCGGGGAGCTGTTTTTT
J gene: TRBJ2-2
D gene: -
V gene: TRBV27
clone size: -

CDR3 protein: CASSEAGPDRSPQHF
CDR3 DNA: TGTGCCAGCAGTGAAGCGGGCCCAGATCGGTCGCCCCAGCATTTT
J gene: TRBJ1-5
D gene: -
V gene: TRBV2
clone size: few

CDR3 protein: CATIQPPSNQPQHF
CDR3 DNA: TGTGCCACCATACAGCCTCCTAGCAATCAGCCCCAGCATTTT
J gene: TRBJ1-5
D gene: -
V gene: TRBV6-2/TRBV6-3
clone size: few

CDR3 protein: CASRTGGNSPPHF
CDR3 DNA: TGTGCCAGCAGGACAGGAGGAAATTCACCCCCCCACTTT
J gene: TRBJ1-6
D gene: -
V gene: TRBV27
clone size: -

CDR3 protein: CASSLGAQSGQYF
CDR3 DNA: TGTGCCAGCAGCTTGGGGGCCCAGAGCGGGCAGTACTTC
J gene: TRBJ2-7
D gene: -
V gene: TRBV5-4
clone size: -

CDR3 protein: CAWTGQGTQPQHF
CDR3 DNA: TGTGCCTGGACGGGGCAGGGGACTCAGCCCCAGCATTTT
J gene: TRBJ1-5
D gene: -
V gene: TRBV30
clone size: -

CDR3 protein: CASSLDELAGADTQYF
CDR3 DNA: TGTGCCAGCAGCTTAGATGAACTAGCGGGAGCAGATACGCAGTATTTT
J gene: TRBJ2-3
D gene: TRBD2
V gene: TRBV11-2
clone size: -

CDR3 protein: CASTVGGLETQYF
CDR3 DNA: TGTGCCAGCACTGTGGGGGGATTAGAGACCCAGTACTTC
J gene: TRBJ2-5
D gene: -
V gene: TRBV28
clone size: -

CDR3 protein: CATSRLRGVRSLYNEQFF
CDR3 DNA: TGTGCCACCAGCAGATTACGAGGTGTCAGGTCCCTCTACAATGAGCAGTTCTTC
J gene: TRBJ2-1
D gene: -
V gene: TRBV15
clone size: -

CDR3 protein: CSVESSRETWSVYNEQFF
CDR3 DNA: TGCAGCGTTGAAAGTTCGCGGGAGACATGGTCCGTTTACAATGAGCAGTTCTTC
J gene: TRBJ2-1
D gene: TRBD2
V gene: TRBV29-1
clone size: -

CDR3 protein: CASSWPGVSGNTIYF
CDR3 DNA: TGTGCCAGCAGTTGGCCCGGCGTCTCTGGAAACACCATATATTTT
J gene: TRBJ1-3
D gene: -
V gene: TRBV27
clone size: -

CDR3 protein: CASSPNKNGNQPQHF
CDR3 DNA: TGTGCCAGCAGCCCAAACAAGAATGGCAATCAGCCCCAGCATTTT
J gene: TRBJ1-5
D gene: -
V gene: TRBV7-2
clone size: -

CDR3 protein: CASSLTGRETQYF
CDR3 DNA: TGTGCCAGCAGTTTGACAGGCAGAGAGACCCAGTACTTC
J gene: TRBJ2-5
D gene: -
V gene: TRBV27
clone size: -

CDR3 protein: CASGPRRAYEQYF
CDR3 DNA: TGTGCCAGCGGACCTAGAAGGGCCTACGAGCAGTACTTC
J gene: TRBJ2-7
D gene: -
V gene: TRBV28
clone size: -

CDR3 protein: CASIREGGTEAFF
CDR3 DNA: TGTGCCAGCATTAGGGAGGGGGGCACTGAAGCTTTCTTT
J gene: TRBJ1-1
D gene: -
V gene: TRBV2
clone size: -

CDR3 protein: CASSGPRRRASYEQYF
CDR3 DNA: TGCGCCAGCAGTGGGCCCCGCCGGAGGGCAAGCTACGAGCAGTACTTC
J gene: TRBJ2-7
D gene: -
V gene: TRBV10-1
clone size: -

CDR3 protein: CASGMGTGTNEQFF
CDR3 DNA: TGTGCTAGTGGTATGGGGACAGGTACCAATGAGCAGTTCTTC
J gene: TRBJ2-1
D gene: TRBD1
V gene: TRBV12-5
clone size: -

CDR3 protein: CASSYGGNTEAFF
CDR3 DNA: TGTGCCAGCAGTTATGGGGGGAACACTGAAGCTTTCTTT
J gene: TRBJ1-1
D gene: -
V gene: TRBV6-5
clone size: -

CDR3 protein: CASSLPGSSHEQYF
CDR3 DNA: TGTGCCAGCAGCTTACCCGGGAGTTCCCACGAGCAGTACTTC
J gene: TRBJ2-7
D gene: -
V gene: TRBV11-3
clone size: -

CDR3 protein: CSAQRSSGSVEQFF
CDR3 DNA: TGCAGTGCTCAGAGGTCTAGCGGGAGCGTTGAGCAGTTCTTC
J gene: TRBJ2-1
D gene: TRBD2
V gene: TRBV20-1
clone size: -